This T cell receptor beta chain was sequenced for a study of Graves' ophthalmopathy and Graves' hyperthyroidism. For donors with ophthalmopathy, the disease showed moderate-to-severe activity, reached CAS ≥3 and NOSPECS ≥4, and had lasted under 3 months. The CDR3 consists of 11 residues. Germline V gene sequence: CDR1 SQVTM, CDR2 ANQGSEA. CDR3 regions of TCR beta were amplified from RNA transcripts. HTBI primers primed a first-round RT-PCR, and a second-round multiplex PCR followed. TCRdb passed the multiplex PCR reads through MiXCR, listing each CDR3 protein once. Counted here are about 640,000 distinct CDR3 sequences, about 40% occurring once; the ten biggest clones make up about 3.3%. Whole-study findings and limits: In blood, most expanded thyroid clonotypes above 0.001 frequency were also detected.

This clonotype occurred a few times. The antigen remains unidentified. Because the CDR3 is missing its conserved closing phenylalanine or tryptophan, this is likely a read error. This receptor was taken from an adult man with Graves' ophthalmopathy. This chain uses TRBV29-1 with TRBJ1-1; 9 positions agree with TRBD1. Input material: peripheral blood. The DNA of the CDR3 is TGCAGTGTTGGGACAGGGCGTAGAGCTTTCTCT. Protein: CSVGTGRRAFS.